This T cell receptor (beta chain) was sequenced during a study of read filtering for tumor transcriptome and immune sequencing. The overall study: After DNase treatment, RNA was made into whole-transcriptome libraries. Regarding the study as a whole: Dropping single-read clonotypes raised IR-seq and RNA-seq shared-clonotype correlation.

Molecular barcoded adaptors covering alpha/delta and beta/gamma chains were used on roughly 400 ng RNA. TCRdb redid the calling of the reads with MiXCR, one entry per CDR3 protein. The sample comprises 30,000 to 35,000 distinct CDR3 sequences, about 18% of which are singletons, and roughly 17% rests with the top ten. The CDR3 is made up of 16 amino acids. Trimming left V 5 bases short and J 1 base short, with 12 bases between. This clonotype is labeled as medium-sized. The antigen is unknown. Sample: a population of CD138-negative cells sorted from bone marrow. The receptor was isolated from a donor aged 40 or over with multiple myeloma. V usage is TRBV12-3 or TRBV12-4 and J usage is TRBJ2-6, with D perhaps matching TRBD2 (5 bases). The DNA of the CDR3 is TGTGCCAGCAGTCCGTGGACTGCGTCTGGGGCCAACGTCCTGACTTTC. It encodes CASSPWTASGANVLTF.